This T cell receptor beta chain derives from a study of T cells in women clearing cervical HPV infection. Study summary: No precancer developed; the control's incident HPV16 infection cleared within 12 months.

Each participant carried one incident cervical HPV16 infection only. HPV was found by MY09/MY11 PCR and dot-blot genotyping. General study findings and limits: Repertoire richness, not evenness, was significantly elevated in CIN3+ cases versus controls.

Details on this clone: Its antigen is undetermined. The DNA ends 3 residues before the CDR3 does, and the rest of the CDR3 is filled in from the germline J gene.

This CDR3 is 13 amino acids long. V lost 8 bases and J lost 0, with 8 bases in between. Germline V gives CDR1 LNHDA, CDR2 SQIVND (reference sequence). Data came from immunoSEQ multiplex PCR; TCRdb stores just in-frame clones and leaves some out. This sample contains more than 20,000 clones. Specimen: blood buffy coat. This sequence was found in a woman between 18 and 70 years old with a cervical HPV16 infection that either progressed to CIN3+ or cleared (not recorded which). This chain uses TRBV19 with TRBJ1-5; a weak D match, TRBD1 (5 bases). The CDR3 bases that were read are TGTGCCAGTCAAGACAGTAGCAATCAGCCC. It is translated as CASQDSSNQP. The CDR3 reads in full as CASQDSSNQPQHF.